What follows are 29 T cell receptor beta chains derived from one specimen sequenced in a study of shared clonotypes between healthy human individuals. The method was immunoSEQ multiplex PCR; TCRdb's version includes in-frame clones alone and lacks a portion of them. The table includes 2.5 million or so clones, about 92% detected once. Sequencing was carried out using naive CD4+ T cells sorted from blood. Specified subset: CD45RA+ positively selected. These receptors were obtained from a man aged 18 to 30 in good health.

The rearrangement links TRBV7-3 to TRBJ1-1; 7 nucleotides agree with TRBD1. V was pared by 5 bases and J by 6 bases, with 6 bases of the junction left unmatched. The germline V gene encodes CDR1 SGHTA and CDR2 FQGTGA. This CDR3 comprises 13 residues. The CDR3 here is CASSHGQEAEAFF. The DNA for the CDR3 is TGTGCCAGCAGCCACGGACAGGAGGCTGAAGCTTTCTTT.

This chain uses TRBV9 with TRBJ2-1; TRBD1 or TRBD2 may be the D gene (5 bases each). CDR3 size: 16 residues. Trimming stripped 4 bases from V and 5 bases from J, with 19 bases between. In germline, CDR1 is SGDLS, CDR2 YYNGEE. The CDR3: CASSPPAFGTHNEQFF. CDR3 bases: TGTGCCAGCAGCCCCCCCGCATTCGGGACGCACAATGAGCAGTTCTTC.

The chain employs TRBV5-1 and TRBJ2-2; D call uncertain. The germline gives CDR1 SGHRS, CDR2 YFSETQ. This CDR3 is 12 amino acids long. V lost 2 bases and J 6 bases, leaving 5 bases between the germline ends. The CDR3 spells CASSFGAGELFF. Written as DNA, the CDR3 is TGCGCCAGCAGCTTTGGCGCCGGGGAGCTGTTTTTT.

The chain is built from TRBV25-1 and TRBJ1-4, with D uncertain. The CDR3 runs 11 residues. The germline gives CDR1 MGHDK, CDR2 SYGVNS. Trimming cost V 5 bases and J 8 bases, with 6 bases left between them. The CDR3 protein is CASSKNEKLFF. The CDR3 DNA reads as TGTGCCAGCAGTAAGAACGAAAAACTGTTTTTT.

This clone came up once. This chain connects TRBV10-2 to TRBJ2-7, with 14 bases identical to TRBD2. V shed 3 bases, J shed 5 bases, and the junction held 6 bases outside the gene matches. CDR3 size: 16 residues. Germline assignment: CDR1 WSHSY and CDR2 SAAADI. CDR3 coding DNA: TGCGCCAGCAGTGAACAGGGACTAGCGGGAGCTGACGAGCAGTACTTC. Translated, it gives CASSEQGLAGADEQYF.

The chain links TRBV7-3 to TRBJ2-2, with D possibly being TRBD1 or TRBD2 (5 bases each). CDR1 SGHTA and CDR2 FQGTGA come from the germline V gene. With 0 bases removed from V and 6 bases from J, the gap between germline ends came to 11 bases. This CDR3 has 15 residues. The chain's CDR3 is CASSLTGLAAGELFF. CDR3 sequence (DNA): TGTGCCAGCAGCTTAACGGGGCTAGCAGCCGGGGAGCTGTTTTTT.

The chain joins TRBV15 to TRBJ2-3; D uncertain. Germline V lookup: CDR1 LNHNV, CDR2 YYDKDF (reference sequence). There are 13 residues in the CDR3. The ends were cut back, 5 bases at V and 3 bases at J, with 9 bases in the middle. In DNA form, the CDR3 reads TGTGCCACCAGCCTCCGGGCGACAGATACGCAGTATTTT. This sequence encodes CATSLRATDTQYF.

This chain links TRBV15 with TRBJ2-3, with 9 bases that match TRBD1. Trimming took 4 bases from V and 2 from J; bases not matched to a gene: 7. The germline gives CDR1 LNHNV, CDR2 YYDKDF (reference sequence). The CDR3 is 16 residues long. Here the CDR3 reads CATSNWGQGITDTQYF. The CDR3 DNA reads TGTGCCACCAGCAATTGGGGACAGGGTATCACAGATACGCAGTATTTT.

CDR3 loop: CASSFKLSGANVLTF. The CDR3 DNA reads TGTGCCAGCAGCTTTAAACTCTCTGGGGCCAACGTCCTGACTTTC. The chain combines TRBV5-8 with TRBJ2-6; unclear D gene. V was cut by 2 bases and J by 0 bases, with 6 bases left in between. CDR3 length: 15 residues. Germline values: CDR1 SGHTS, CDR2 YDEGEE.

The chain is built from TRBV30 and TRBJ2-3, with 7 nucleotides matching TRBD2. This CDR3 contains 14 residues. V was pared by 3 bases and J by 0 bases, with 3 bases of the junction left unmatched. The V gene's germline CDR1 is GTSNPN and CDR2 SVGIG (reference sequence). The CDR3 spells CAWRLARSTDTQYF. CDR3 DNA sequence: TGTGCCTGGAGACTAGCGCGAAGCACAGATACGCAGTATTTT.

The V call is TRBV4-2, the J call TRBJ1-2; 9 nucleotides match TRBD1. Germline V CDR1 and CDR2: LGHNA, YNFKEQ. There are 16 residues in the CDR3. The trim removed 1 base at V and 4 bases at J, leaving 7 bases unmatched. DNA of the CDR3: TGTGCCAGCAGCCAAGCTGGGGGACAGGGAGGCTATGGCTACACCTTC. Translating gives CASSQAGGQGGYGYTF.

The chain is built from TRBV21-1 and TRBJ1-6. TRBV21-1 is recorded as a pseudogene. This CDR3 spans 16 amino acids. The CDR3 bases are TGTGCCAGCAGCAAAGCTAGAGGACCCCACGATTCACCCCTCCACTTT. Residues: CASSKARGPHDSPLHF.

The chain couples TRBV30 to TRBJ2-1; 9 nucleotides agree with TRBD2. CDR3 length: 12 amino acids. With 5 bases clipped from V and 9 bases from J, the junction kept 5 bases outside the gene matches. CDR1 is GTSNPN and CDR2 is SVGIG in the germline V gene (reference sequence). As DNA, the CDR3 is TGTGCCTGGGGCGGGGGGGCCCCTGAGCAGTTCTTC. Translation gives CAWGGGAPEQFF. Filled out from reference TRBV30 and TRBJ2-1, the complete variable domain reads SQTIHQWPATLVQPVGSPLSLECTVEGTSNPNLYWYRQAAGRGLQLLFYSVGIGQISSEVPQNLSASRPQDRQFILSSKKLLLSDSGFYLCAWGGGAPEQFFGPGTRLTVL.

CDR3 coding DNA: TGTGCCAGCAGCCCTACCCCCGAAAGACTACAAGAGACCCAGTACTTC. Protein: CASSPTPERLQETQYF. J is TRBJ2-5 and V is TRBV5-4; D is perhaps TRBD2 (5 bases). V lost 4 bases and J lost 2, with 18 bases in between. This CDR3 is 16 amino acids long. Per germline, CDR1 SGHNT and CDR2 YYREEE (reference sequence).

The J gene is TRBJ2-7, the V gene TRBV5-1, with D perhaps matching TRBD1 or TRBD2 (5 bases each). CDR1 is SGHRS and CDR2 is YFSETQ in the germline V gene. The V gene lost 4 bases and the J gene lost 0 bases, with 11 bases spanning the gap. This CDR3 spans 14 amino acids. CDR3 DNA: TGCGCCAGCAGCAAATCCGGGACCTCCTACGAGCAGTACTTC. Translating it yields CASSKSGTSYEQYF. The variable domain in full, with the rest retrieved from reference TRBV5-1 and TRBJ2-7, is KAGVTQTPRYLIKTRGQQVTLSCSPISGHRSVSWYQQTPGQGLQFLFEYFSETQRNKGNFPGRFSGRQFSNSRSEMNVSTLELGDSALYLCASSKSGTSYEQYFGPGTRLTVT.

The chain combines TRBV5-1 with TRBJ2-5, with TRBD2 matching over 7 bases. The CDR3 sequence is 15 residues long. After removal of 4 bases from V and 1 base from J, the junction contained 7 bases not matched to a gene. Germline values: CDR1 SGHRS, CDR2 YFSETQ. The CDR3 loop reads CASSPGGRIQETQYF. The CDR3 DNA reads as TGCGCCAGCAGCCCGGGCGGGAGAATCCAAGAGACCCAGTACTTC.

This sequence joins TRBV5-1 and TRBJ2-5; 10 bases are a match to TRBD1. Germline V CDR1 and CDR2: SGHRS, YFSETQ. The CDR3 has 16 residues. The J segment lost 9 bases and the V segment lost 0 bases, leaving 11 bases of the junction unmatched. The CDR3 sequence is CASSLVPGQGPRAQYF. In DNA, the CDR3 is TGCGCCAGCAGCTTGGTCCCGGGACAGGGGCCCAGGGCCCAGTACTTC. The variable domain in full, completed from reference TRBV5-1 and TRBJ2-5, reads KAGVTQTPRYLIKTRGQQVTLSCSPISGHRSVSWYQQTPGQGLQFLFEYFSETQRNKGNFPGRFSGRQFSNSRSEMNVSTLELGDSALYLCASSLVPGQGPRAQYFGPGTRLLVL.

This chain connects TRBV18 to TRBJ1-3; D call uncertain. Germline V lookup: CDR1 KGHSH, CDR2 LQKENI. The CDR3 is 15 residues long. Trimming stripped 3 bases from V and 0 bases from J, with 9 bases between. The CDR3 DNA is TGTGCCAGCTCACCCCCACCCAGCTCTGGAAACACCATATATTTT. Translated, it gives CASSPPPSSGNTIYF.

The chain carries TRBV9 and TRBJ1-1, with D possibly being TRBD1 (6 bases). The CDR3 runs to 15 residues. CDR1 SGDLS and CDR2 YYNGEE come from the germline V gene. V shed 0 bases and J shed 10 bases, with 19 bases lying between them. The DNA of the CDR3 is TGTGCCAGCAGCGTAGGTCGGGGGGCTCAAGGTAGAGCTTTCTTT. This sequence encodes CASSVGRGAQGRAFF.

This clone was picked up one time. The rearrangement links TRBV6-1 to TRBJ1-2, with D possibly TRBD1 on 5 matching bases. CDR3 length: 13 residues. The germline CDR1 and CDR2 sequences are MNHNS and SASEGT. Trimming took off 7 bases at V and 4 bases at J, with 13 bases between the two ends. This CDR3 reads CASNQQAGYGYTF. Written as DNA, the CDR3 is TGTGCCAGCAACCAACAGGCGGGCTATGGCTACACCTTC.

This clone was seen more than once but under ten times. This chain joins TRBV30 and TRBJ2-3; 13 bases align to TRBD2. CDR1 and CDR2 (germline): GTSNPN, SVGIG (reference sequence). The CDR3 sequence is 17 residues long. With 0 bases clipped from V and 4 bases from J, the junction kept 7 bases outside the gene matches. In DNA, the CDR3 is TGTGCCTGGAGTGTACGCCGGACTAGCGGGAGTGCAGATACGCAGTATTTT. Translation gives CAWSVRRTSGSADTQYF.

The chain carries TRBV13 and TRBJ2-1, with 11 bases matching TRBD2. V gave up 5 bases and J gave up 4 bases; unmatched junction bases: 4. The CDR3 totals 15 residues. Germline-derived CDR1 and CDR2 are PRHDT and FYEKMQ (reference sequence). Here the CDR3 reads CASSRRLAGYNEQFF. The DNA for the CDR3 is TGTGCCAGCAGCCGCAGACTAGCGGGATACAATGAGCAGTTCTTC. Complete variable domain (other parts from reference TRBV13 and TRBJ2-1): AAGVIQSPRHLIKEKRETATLKCYPIPRHDTVYWYQQGPGQDPQFLISFYEKMQSDKGSIPDRFSAQQFSDYHSELNMSSLELGDSALYFCASSRRLAGYNEQFFGPGTRLTVL.

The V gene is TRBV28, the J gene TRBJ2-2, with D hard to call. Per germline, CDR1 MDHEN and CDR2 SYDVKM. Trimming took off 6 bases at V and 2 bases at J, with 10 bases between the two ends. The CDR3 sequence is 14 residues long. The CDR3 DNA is TGTGCCAGCAGCCCTCTTGATAACACCGGGGAGCTGTTTTTT. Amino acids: CASSPLDNTGELFF.

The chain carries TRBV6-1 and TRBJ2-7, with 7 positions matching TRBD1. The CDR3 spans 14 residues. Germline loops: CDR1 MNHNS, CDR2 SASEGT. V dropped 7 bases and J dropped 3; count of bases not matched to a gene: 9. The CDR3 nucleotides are TGTGCCAGCACCGATACAGGGGCCAGCTACGAGCAGTACTTC. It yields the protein CASTDTGASYEQYF.

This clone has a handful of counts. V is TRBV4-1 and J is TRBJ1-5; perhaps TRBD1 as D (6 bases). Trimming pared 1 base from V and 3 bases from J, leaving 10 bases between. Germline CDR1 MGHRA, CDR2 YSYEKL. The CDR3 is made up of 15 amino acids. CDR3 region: CASSQGGTLNQPQHF. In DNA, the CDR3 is TGCGCCAGCAGCCAAGGAGGGACACTCAATCAGCCCCAGCATTTT.

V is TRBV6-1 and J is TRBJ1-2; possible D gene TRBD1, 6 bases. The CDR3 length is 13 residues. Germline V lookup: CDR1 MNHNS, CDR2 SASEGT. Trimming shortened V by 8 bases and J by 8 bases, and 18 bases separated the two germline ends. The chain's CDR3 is CASLRGAGDGYTF. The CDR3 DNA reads TGTGCCAGCCTTAGGGGGGCAGGGGACGGCTACACCTTC.

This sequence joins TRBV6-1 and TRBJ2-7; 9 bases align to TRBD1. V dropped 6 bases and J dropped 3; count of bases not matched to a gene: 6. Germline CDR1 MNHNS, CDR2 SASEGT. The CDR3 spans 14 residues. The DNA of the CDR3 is TGTGCCAGCAGAGCTAGGGACAGGGACTACGAGCAGTACTTC. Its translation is CASRARDRDYEQYF.

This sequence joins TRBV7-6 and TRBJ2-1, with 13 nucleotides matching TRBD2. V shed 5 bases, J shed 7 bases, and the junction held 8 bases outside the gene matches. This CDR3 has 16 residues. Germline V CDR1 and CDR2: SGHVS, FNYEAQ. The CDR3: CASSQQLAGGLNEQFF. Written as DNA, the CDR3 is TGTGCCAGCAGCCAACAACTAGCGGGAGGGCTTAATGAGCAGTTCTTC.

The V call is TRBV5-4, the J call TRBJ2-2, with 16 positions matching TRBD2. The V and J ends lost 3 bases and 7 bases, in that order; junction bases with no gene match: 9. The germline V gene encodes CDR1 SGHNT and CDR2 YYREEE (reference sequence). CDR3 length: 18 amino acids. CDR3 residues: CASSSGTSGRARGGELFF. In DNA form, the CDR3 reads TGTGCCAGCAGCTCCGGGACTAGCGGGAGGGCCAGGGGCGGGGAGCTGTTTTTT.